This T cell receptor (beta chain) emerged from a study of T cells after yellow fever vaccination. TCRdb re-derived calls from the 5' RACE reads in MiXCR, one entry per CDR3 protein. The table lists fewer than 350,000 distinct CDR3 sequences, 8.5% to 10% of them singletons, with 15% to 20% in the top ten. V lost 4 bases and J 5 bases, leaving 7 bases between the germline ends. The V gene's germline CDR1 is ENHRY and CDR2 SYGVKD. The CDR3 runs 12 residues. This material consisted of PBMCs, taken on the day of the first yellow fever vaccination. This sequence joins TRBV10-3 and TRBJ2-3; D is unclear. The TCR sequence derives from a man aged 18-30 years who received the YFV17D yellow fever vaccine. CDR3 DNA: TGTGCCATCAGTGGTCCGGGAGATACGCAGTATTTT. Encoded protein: CAISGPGDTQYF.